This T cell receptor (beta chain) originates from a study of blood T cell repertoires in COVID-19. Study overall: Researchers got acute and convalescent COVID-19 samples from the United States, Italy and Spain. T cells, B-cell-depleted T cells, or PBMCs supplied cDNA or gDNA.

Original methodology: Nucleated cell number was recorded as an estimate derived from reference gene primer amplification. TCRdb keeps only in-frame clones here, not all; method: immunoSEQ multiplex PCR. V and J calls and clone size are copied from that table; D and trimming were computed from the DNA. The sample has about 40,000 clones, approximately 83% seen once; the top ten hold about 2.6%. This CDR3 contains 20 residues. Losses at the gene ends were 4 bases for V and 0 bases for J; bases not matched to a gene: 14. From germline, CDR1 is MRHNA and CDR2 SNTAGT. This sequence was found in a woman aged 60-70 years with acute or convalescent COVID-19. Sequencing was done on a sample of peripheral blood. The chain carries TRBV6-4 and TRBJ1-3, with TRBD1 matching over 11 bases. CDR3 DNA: TGTGCCAGCAGTGCCCTCTGGGACAGGGGGTTTACGTCCTCTGGAAACACCATATATTTT. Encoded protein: CASSALWDRGFTSSGNTIYF.